These 17 T cell receptor beta chains were all obtained from the same sample, sequenced in a study of blood T cell repertoires in COVID-19. Profiled with immunoSEQ multiplex PCR; TCRdb holds only in-frame clones, not every one. The sample carries about 420,000 clones, roughly 90% recorded once. The sequenced sample consisted of peripheral blood. Every receptor here comes from a man aged 18 to 35 with COVID-19, enrolled during active disease.

The chain employs TRBV6-4 and TRBJ2-5, with 9 bases that match TRBD1. Per the germline V gene, CDR1 is MRHNA and CDR2 is SNTAGT. Trimming removed 6 bases from V and 4 bases from J; junction bases left unmatched: 3. The CDR3 sequence is 13 residues long. The CDR3 reads CASREGQGETQYF. The CDR3 DNA reads TGTGCCAGCAGGGAGGGACAGGGAGAGACCCAGTACTTC.

The chain recombines TRBV27 with TRBJ2-3; 7 nucleotides line up with TRBD1. The CDR3 length is 15 residues. CDR1 is MNHEY and CDR2 is SMNVEV in the germline V gene (reference sequence). After removal of 6 bases from V and 4 bases from J, the junction contained 10 bases not matched to a gene. CDR3 loop: CASRLRQGRADTQYF. The CDR3 DNA follows: TGTGCCAGCAGGTTAAGACAGGGACGGGCAGATACGCAGTATTTT.

The chain's CDR3 is CASSQGRQSYGPPEQYF. DNA for the CDR3: TGTGCCAGCAGCCAAGGGAGACAGTCTTACGGCCCGCCCGAGCAGTACTTC. The chain carries TRBV4-2 and TRBJ2-7; maybe TRBD1 (5 bases). V lost 1 base to trimming and J lost 6 bases, with 22 bases between them. Germline assignment: CDR1 LGHNA and CDR2 YNFKEQ. The CDR3 contains 17 residues.

The chain combines TRBV2 with TRBJ2-7; D uncertain. Per germline, CDR1 SNHLY and CDR2 FYNNEI. The CDR3 extends over 15 amino acids. Trimming took off 2 bases at V and 3 bases at J, with 14 bases between the two ends. The CDR3 protein is CASSENLGRFYEQYF. CDR3 in DNA: TGTGCCAGCAGTGAAAATCTGGGCCGATTCTACGAGCAGTACTTC.

The chain is built from TRBV7-9 and TRBJ2-2; 11 bases line up with TRBD2. The V segment lost 6 bases and the J segment 3 bases; nucleotides outside the gene matches: 6. Germline V CDR1 and CDR2: SEHNR, FQNEAQ (reference sequence). The CDR3 consists of 16 residues. CDR3 nucleotide sequence: TGTGCCAGCAGACCGACTAGCGGGGTATACACCGGGGAGCTGTTTTTT. It yields the protein CASRPTSGVYTGELFF.

The CDR3 here is CATKSRDLYYEQYF. Written as DNA, the CDR3 is TGTGCCACAAAATCCCGGGACTTATACTACGAGCAGTACTTC. The V and J genes are TRBV6-5 and TRBJ2-7; weak D call: TRBD2 (6 bases). This CDR3 has 14 residues. Germline CDR1 reads MNHEY; CDR2 reads SVGAGI. Trimming left V 10 bases short and J 3 bases short, with 19 bases between.

The chain links TRBV5-1 to TRBJ2-5; a possible D gene is TRBD2 (5 bases). Trimming took off 1 base at V and 4 bases at J, with 8 bases between the two ends. Per the germline V gene, CDR1 is SGHRS and CDR2 is YFSETQ. The CDR3 length is 13 residues. Here the CDR3 DNA reads TGCGCCAGCAGCTTGAGAGGGCGAGAGACCCAGTACTTC. It yields the protein CASSLRGRETQYF.

The sample holds a few counts of this clone. V and J are TRBV5-1 and TRBJ1-4, with D possibly being TRBD1 (5 bases). The CDR3 has 14 residues. V lost 5 bases to trimming and J lost 3 bases, with 11 bases between them. CDR1 is SGHRS, CDR2 YFSETQ, per germline. The CDR3 region is CASSTGGANEKLFF. CDR3 in DNA: TGCGCCAGCAGTACCGGGGGGGCTAATGAAAAACTGTTTTTT.

V usage is TRBV7-9 and J usage is TRBJ2-4, with unresolved D. V was trimmed by 6 bases and J by 2 bases, leaving 17 bases between them. Germline values: CDR1 SEHNR, CDR2 FQNEAQ (reference sequence). This CDR3 comprises 16 residues. CDR3 sequence reads: CASSLSSARPKNIQYF. The CDR3 coding sequence is TGTGCCAGCAGTTTGTCTTCAGCGAGACCCAAAAACATTCAGTACTTC. The variable domain in full, completed from reference TRBV7-9 and TRBJ2-4, reads DTGVSQNPRHKITKRGQNVTFRCDPISEHNRLYWYRQTLGQGPEFLTYFQNEAQLEKSRLLSDRFSAERPKGSFSTLEIQRTEQGDSAMYLCASSLSSARPKNIQYFGAGTRLSVL.

The chain carries TRBV27 and TRBJ2-2, with TRBD2 as a possible D gene (6 bases). V lost 2 bases to trimming and J lost 4 bases, with 8 bases between them. The CDR3 has 14 amino acids. CDR1 is MNHEY and CDR2 is SMNVEV in the germline V gene (reference sequence). In nucleotides, the CDR3 is TGTGCCAGCAGTTTAATCGGGGGCACCGGGGAGCTGTTTTTT. Residues: CASSLIGGTGELFF.

The J gene is TRBJ2-1, the V gene TRBV9; 13 bases align to TRBD2. V lost 3 bases and J lost 7; bases outside the gene matches: 7. This CDR3 contains 16 residues. The germline V gene has CDR1 SGDLS and CDR2 YYNGEE. DNA for the CDR3: TGTGCCAGCAGCGCCCAACTAGCGGGAGGGCCAAATGAGCAGTTCTTC. It translates to CASSAQLAGGPNEQFF.

V usage is TRBV11-2 and J usage is TRBJ2-2; 7 bases are a match to TRBD2. The CDR3 length is 15 residues. V trimming: 6 bases; J trimming: 6 bases; junction bases outside the gene matches: 10. The germline CDR1 and CDR2 sequences are SGHAT and FQNNGV. Here the CDR3 reads CASRSDPGLSGELFF. The DNA of the CDR3 is TGTGCCAGCAGGTCCGACCCGGGACTATCCGGGGAGCTGTTTTTT.

The V gene is TRBV14, the J gene TRBJ1-6; TRBD1 matches at 7 bases. The CDR3 spans 17 residues. V lost 2 bases to trimming and J lost 0 bases; unmatched junction nucleotides: 4. CDR1 SGHDN and CDR2 FVKESK come from the germline V gene. CDR3: CASSQLDRSSYNSPLHF. The CDR3, as DNA: TGTGCCAGCAGCCAATTGGACAGGAGCTCCTATAATTCACCCCTCCACTTT.

The chain links TRBV6-5 to TRBJ1-2; unclear D gene. Trimming shortened V by 6 bases and J by 8 bases, and 16 bases separated the two germline ends. This CDR3 is 13 amino acids long. CDR1 is MNHEY and CDR2 is SVGAGI in the germline V gene. The CDR3 DNA is TGTGCCAGCAGAGAGGAGTTGTCCTCCGGCTACACCTTC. Translated, it gives CASREELSSGYTF.

This clone was found many times. At the DNA level, this CDR3 is encoded by other sequences in the same sample as well. As DNA, the CDR3 is TGTGCCAGCAGCCCCAGCTCCTACAATGAGCAGTTCTTC. This translates into CASSPSSYNEQFF. The V call is TRBV11-3, the J call TRBJ2-1; D is unresolved. CDR3 size: 13 residues. Looked up from germline, CDR1 is SGHNT and CDR2 is YENEEA. V was shortened by 5 bases and J by 0 bases, with 5 bases between the two germline ends.

This clone has only one observation. Here the CDR3 reads CASSQITGGWYEQFF. CDR3 coding DNA: TGCGCCAGCAGCCAGATAACGGGGGGGTGGTATGAGCAGTTCTTC. The J gene is TRBJ2-1, the V gene TRBV4-1; 8 bases map to TRBD2. Germline lookup yields CDR1 MGHRA and CDR2 YSYEKL. The CDR3 is 15 residues long. The J segment lost 8 bases and the V segment lost 3 bases, leaving 9 bases of the junction unmatched.

This chain links TRBV5-1 with TRBJ2-7, with TRBD2 identical over 10 bases. The CDR3 is made up of 16 amino acids. Unmatched junction bases numbered 8, after V lost 5 bases and J lost 0 bases. Looked up from germline, CDR1 is SGHRS and CDR2 is YFSETQ. CDR3 in amino acids: CASRTGTSASSYEQYF. In DNA form, the CDR3 reads TGCGCCAGCAGGACCGGGACTAGCGCGAGCTCCTACGAGCAGTACTTC. Supplemented by reference TRBV5-1 and TRBJ2-7, the full variable domain reads KAGVTQTPRYLIKTRGQQVTLSCSPISGHRSVSWYQQTPGQGLQFLFEYFSETQRNKGNFPGRFSGRQFSNSRSEMNVSTLELGDSALYLCASRTGTSASSYEQYFGPGTRLTVT.